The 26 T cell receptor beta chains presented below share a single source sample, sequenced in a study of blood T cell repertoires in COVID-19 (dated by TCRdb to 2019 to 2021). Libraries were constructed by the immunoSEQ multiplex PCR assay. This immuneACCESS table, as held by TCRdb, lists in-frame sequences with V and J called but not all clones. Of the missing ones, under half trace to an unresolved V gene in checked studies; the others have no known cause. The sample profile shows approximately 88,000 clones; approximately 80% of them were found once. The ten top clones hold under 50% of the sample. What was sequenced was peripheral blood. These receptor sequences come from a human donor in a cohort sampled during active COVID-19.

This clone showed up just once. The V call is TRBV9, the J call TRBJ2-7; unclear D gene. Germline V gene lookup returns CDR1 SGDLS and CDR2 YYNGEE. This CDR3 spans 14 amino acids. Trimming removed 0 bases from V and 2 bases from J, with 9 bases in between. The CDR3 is CASSVAAVTYEQYF. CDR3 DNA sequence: TGTGCCAGCAGCGTAGCCGCGGTAACCTACGAGCAGTACTTC.

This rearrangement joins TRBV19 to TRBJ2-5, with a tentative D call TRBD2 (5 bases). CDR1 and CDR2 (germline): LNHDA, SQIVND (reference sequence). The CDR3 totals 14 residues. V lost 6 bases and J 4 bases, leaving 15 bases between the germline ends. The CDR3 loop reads CASRRPGGGETQYF. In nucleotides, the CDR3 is TGTGCCAGTAGACGGCCTGGTGGAGGAGAGACCCAGTACTTC.

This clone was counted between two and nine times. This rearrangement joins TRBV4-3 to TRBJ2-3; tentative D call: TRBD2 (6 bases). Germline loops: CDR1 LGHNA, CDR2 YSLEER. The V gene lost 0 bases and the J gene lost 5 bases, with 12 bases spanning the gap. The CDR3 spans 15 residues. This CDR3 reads CASSQETGVGDTQYF. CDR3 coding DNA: TGCGCCAGCAGCCAAGAAACGGGGGTCGGAGATACGCAGTATTTT.

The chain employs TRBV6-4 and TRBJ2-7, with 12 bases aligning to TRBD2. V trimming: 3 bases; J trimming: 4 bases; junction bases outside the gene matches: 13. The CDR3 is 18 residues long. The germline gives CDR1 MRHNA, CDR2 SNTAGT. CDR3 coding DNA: TGTGCCAGCAGTGATCCGACCTGTTTGACTAGCGGGAGTTACGAGCAGTACTTC. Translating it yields CASSDPTCLTSGSYEQYF.

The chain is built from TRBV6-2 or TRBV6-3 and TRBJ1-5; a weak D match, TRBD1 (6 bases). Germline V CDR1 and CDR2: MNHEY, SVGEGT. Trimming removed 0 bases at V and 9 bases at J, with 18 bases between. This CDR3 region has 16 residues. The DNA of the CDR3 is TGTGCCAGCAGTTACTCCCTCGGGACACGCCGTTCGCCCCAGCATTTT. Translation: CASSYSLGTRRSPQHF.

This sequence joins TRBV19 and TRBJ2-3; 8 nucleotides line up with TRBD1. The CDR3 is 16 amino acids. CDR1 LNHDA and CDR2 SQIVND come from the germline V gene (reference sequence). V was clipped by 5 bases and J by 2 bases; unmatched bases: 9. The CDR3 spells CASSHPGQELTDTQYF. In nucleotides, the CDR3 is TGTGCCAGTAGTCACCCGGGACAGGAGCTCACAGATACGCAGTATTTT. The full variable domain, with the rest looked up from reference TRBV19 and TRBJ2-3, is DGGITQSPKYLFRKEGQNVTLSCEQNLNHDAMYWYRQDPGQGLRLIYYSQIVNDFQKGDIAEGYSVSREKKESFPLTVTSAQKNPTAFYLCASSHPGQELTDTQYFGPGTRLTVL.

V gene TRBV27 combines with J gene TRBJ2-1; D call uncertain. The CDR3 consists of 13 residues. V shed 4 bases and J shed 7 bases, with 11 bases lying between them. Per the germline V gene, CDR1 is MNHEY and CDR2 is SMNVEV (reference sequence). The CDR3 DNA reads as TGTGCCAGCAGTTCTACCCCCTGGAATGAGCAGTTCTTC. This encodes CASSSTPWNEQFF.

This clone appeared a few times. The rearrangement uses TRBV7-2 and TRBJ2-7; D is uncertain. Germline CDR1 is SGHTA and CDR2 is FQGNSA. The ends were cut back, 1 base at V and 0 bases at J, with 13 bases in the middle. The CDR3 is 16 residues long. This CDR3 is CASSLGPAPSSYEQYF. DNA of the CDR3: TGTGCCAGCAGCTTAGGCCCTGCTCCGAGCTCCTACGAGCAGTACTTC.

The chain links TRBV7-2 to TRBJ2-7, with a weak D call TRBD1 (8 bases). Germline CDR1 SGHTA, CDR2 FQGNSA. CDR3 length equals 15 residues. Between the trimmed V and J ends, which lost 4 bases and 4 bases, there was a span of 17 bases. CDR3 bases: TGTGCCAGCAGCTATACAGGGGGAGGGCTTTACGAGCAGTACTTC. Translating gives CASSYTGGGLYEQYF. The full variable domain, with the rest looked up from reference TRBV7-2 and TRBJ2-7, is GAGVSQSPSNKVTEKGKDVELRCDPISGHTALYWYRQSLGQGLEFLIYFQGNSAPDKSGLPSDRFSAERTGGSVSTLTIQRTQQEDSAVYLCASSYTGGGLYEQYFGPGTRLTVT.

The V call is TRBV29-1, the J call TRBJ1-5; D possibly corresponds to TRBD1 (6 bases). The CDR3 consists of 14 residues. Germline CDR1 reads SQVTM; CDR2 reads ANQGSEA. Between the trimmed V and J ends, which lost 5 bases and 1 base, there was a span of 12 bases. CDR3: CSVSGQRSNQPQHF. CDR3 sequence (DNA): TGCAGCGTTTCGGGACAACGGAGCAATCAGCCCCAGCATTTT. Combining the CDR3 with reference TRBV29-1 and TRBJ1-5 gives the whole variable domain SAVISQKPSRDICQRGTSLTIQCQVDSQVTMMFWYRQQPGQSLTLIATANQGSEATYESGFVIDKFPISRPNLTFSTLTVSNMSPEDSSIYLCSVSGQRSNQPQHFGDGTRLSIL.

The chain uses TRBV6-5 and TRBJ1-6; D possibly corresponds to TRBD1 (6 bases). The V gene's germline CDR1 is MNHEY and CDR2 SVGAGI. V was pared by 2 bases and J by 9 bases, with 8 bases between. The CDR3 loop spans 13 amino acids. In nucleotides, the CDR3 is TGTGCCAGCAGTTACACCAGGGGTTCACCCCTCCACTTT. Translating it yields CASSYTRGSPLHF.

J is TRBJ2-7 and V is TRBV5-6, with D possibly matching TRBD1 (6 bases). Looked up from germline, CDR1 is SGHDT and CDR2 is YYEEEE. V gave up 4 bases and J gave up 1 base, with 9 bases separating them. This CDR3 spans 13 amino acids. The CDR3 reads CASSTTGSYEQYF. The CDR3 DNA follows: TGTGCCAGCAGCACGACAGGATCCTACGAGCAGTACTTC.

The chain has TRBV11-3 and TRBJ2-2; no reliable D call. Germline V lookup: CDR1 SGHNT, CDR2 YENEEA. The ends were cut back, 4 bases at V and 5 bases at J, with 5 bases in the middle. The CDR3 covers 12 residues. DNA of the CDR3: TGTGCCAGCAGCTCCAGAACCGGGGAGCTGTTTTTT. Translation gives CASSSRTGELFF.

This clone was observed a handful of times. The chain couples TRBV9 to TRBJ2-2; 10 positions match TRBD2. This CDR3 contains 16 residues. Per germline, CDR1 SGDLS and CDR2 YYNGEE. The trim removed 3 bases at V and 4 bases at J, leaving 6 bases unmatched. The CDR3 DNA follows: TGTGCCAGCAGCGCTAGCGGGAGATCGGGCACCGGGGAGCTGTTTTTT. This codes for CASSASGRSGTGELFF.

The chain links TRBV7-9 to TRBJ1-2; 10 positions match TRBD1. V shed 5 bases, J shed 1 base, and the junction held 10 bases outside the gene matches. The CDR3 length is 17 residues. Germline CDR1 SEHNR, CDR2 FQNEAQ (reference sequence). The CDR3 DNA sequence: TGTGCCAGCAGCGACCGGGACAGGGGAAGTATTAACTATGGCTACACCTTC. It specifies CASSDRDRGSINYGYTF.

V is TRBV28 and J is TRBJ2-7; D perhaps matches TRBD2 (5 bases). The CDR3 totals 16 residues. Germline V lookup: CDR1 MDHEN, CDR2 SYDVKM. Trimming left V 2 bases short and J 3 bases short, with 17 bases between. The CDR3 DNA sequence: TGTGCCAGCAGTTTAGCGGGCATGAGGGTTTTCTACGAGCAGTACTTC. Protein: CASSLAGMRVFYEQYF.

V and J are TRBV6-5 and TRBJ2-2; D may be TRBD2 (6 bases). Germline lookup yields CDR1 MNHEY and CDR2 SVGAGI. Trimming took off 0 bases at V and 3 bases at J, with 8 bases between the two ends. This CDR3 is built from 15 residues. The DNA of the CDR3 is TGTGCCAGCAGTTACTCGGGAGGAGACACCGGGGAGCTGTTTTTT. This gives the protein CASSYSGGDTGELFF.

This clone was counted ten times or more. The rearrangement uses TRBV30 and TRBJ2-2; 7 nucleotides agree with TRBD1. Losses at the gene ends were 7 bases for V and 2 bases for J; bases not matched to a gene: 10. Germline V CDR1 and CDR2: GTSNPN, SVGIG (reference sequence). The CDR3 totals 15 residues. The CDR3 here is CASKGQTFNTGELFF. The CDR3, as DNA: TGTGCCTCGAAGGGACAGACCTTTAACACCGGGGAGCTGTTTTTT.

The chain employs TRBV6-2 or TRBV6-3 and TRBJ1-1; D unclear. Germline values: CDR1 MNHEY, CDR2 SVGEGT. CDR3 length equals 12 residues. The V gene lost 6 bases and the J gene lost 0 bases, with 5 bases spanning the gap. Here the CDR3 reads CASSEMNTEAFF. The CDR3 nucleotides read TGTGCCAGCAGCGAGATGAACACTGAAGCTTTCTTT.

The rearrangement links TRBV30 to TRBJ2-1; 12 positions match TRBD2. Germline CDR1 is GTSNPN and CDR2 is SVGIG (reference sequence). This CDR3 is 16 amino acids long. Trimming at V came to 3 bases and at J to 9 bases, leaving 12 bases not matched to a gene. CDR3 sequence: CAWRGGLAGLWSEQFF. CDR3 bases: TGTGCCTGGAGGGGTGGACTAGCGGGATTATGGTCTGAGCAGTTCTTC.

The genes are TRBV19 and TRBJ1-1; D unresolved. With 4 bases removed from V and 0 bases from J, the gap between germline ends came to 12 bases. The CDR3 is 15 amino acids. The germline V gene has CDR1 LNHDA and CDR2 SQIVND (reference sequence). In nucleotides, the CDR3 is TGTGCCAGTAGTACCGGAGTTAAGATGAACACTGAAGCTTTCTTT. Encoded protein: CASSTGVKMNTEAFF.

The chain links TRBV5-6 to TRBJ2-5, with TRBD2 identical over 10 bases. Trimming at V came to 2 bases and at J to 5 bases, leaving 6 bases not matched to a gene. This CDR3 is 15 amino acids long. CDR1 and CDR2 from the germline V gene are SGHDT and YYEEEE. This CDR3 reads CASSLLSGRKETQYF. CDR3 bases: TGTGCCAGCAGCTTACTTAGCGGGAGGAAGGAGACCCAGTACTTC.

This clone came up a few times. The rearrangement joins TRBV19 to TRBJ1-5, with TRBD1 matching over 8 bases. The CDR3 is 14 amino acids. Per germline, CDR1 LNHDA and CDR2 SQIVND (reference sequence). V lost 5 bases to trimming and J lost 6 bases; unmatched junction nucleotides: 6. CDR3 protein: CASSFGTGTQPQHF. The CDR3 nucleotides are TGTGCCAGTAGTTTTGGGACAGGAACTCAGCCCCAGCATTTT. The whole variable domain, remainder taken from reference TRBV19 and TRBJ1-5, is DGGITQSPKYLFRKEGQNVTLSCEQNLNHDAMYWYRQDPGQGLRLIYYSQIVNDFQKGDIAEGYSVSREKKESFPLTVTSAQKNPTAFYLCASSFGTGTQPQHFGDGTRLSIL.

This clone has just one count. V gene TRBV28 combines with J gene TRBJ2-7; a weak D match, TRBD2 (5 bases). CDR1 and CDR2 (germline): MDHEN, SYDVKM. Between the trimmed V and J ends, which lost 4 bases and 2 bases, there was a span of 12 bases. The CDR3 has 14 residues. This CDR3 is CASSYGGLPYEQYF. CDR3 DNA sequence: TGTGCCAGCAGTTATGGCGGGCTCCCCTACGAGCAGTACTTC.

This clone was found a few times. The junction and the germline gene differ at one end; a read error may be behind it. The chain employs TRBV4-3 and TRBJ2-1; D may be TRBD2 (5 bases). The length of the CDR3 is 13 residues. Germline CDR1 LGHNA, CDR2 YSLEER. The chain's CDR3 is CASSQVAFNGQFF. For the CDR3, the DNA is TGCGCCAGCAGCCAAGTAGCGTTTAATGGGCAGTTCTTC.

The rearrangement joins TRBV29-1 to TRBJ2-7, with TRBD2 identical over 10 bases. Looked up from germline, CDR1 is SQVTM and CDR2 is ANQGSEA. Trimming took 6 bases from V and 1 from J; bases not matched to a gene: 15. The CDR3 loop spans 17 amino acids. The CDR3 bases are TGCAGCGTCCCCTTCCCCCCCTTAGCGGGAGGTTCCTACGAGCAGTACTTC. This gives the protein CSVPFPPLAGGSYEQYF.